Listed below are T cell receptor beta chains from one sample, sequenced in a study of shared clonotypes between healthy human individuals. Method: immunoSEQ multiplex PCR; TCRdb's copy keeps in-frame clones and lacks some. Of some 550,000 clones in the sample, more than 95% are singletons; the top ten hold around 0.06%. Sequencing was carried out using naive CD4+ T cells sorted from blood. Every receptor here comes from a woman in her thirties in good health. Both conserved end residues are part of each CDR3. Each record gives: clone size, V gene, J gene, D gene, CDR3 DNA, CDR3 protein. D genes are given only for firm matches. Clone size is given for some rows only: seen once, a few or many times, or a class if the clone is expanded.

size: -; V: TRBV28; J: TRBJ2-7; D: -; DNA: TGTGCCAGCAGCCAACTCGGCGGGGTTGGGGGCTCCTACGAGCAGTACTTC; CDR3: CASSQLGGVGGSYEQYF
size: -; V: TRBV2; J: TRBJ2-2; D: TRBD1; DNA: TGTGCCAGCAGTTGGGACAGTATCACCGGGGAGCTGTTTTTT; CDR3: CASSWDSITGELFF
size: -; V: TRBV2; J: TRBJ2-2; D: TRBD2; DNA: TGTGCCAGCAGTGATTTAGGACTAGCGGGAGTCGGCGGGGAGCTGTTTTTT; CDR3: CASSDLGLAGVGGELFF
size: once; V: TRBV2; J: TRBJ2-2; D: -; DNA: TGTGCCAGCAGTGATATTCAGACACCTACCACCGGGGAGCTGTTTTTT; CDR3: CASSDIQTPTTGELFF
size: -; V: TRBV19; J: TRBJ2-3; D: TRBD2; DNA: TGTGCCAGTAGCCCGGGACTAGCGGGCTTGGCAGATACGCAGTATTTT; CDR3: CASSPGLAGLADTQYF
size: -; V: TRBV19; J: TRBJ1-1; D: -; DNA: TGTGCCAGTACCCCCCGATGGCTACAGGGATTTACGACTGAAGCTTTCTTT; CDR3: CASTPRWLQGFTTEAFF
size: -; V: TRBV6-6; J: TRBJ1-1; D: -; DNA: TGTGCCAGCAGGCTCGGGGAGGGGGTGGCTTTCTTT; CDR3: CASRLGEGVAFF
size: once; V: TRBV2; J: TRBJ2-1; D: -; DNA: TGTGCCAGCAGTGATCAAGCGCCTAAATACAATGAGCAGTTCTTC; CDR3: CASSDQAPKYNEQFF
size: -; V: TRBV7-2; J: TRBJ2-7; D: -; DNA: TGTGCCAGCAGCTTATACCCGATCTCCTTGGGGCTCTACGAGCAGTACTTC; CDR3: CASSLYPISLGLYEQYF
size: -; V: TRBV27; J: TRBJ1-1; D: -; DNA: TGTGCCAGCAGTTTAAAGAGGGACACTGAAGCTTTCTTT; CDR3: CASSLKRDTEAFF
size: -; V: TRBV11-3; J: TRBJ2-7; D: -; DNA: TGTGCCAGTTTTACGGCGGTAGCCTACGAGCAGTACTTC; CDR3: CASFTAVAYEQYF
size: once; V: TRBV9; J: TRBJ2-1; D: TRBD2; DNA: TGTGCCAGCAGCTTACGGGACTGGACTAGCGGCTCGGGGCAGTTCTTC; CDR3: CASSLRDWTSGSGQFF
size: -; V: TRBV6-6; J: TRBJ2-5; D: -; DNA: TGTGCCAGCAGTTACTCTGGAGTCTGGGAGACCCAGTACTTC; CDR3: CASSYSGVWETQYF
size: once; V: TRBV7-9; J: TRBJ2-3; D: -; DNA: TGTGCCAGCAGCCCTCGCGAGGGCTTGCCAGATACGCAGTATTTT; CDR3: CASSPREGLPDTQYF
size: -; V: TRBV29-1; J: TRBJ2-1; D: -; DNA: TGCAGCGCCACGTCGGGGGTAGGGAATGAGCAGTTCTTC; CDR3: CSATSGVGNEQFF
size: once; V: TRBV6-5; J: TRBJ1-1; D: TRBD1; DNA: TGTGCCAGCAGTTCCCCGACAGGGGGCGCGACTGAAGCTTTCTTT; CDR3: CASSSPTGGATEAFF
size: -; V: TRBV6-6; J: TRBJ2-7; D: -; DNA: TGTGCCAGCAGTTACTCGGCAGGAGCCTACGAGCAGTACTTC; CDR3: CASSYSAGAYEQYF
size: -; V: TRBV11-2; J: TRBJ1-1; D: -; DNA: TGTGCCAGCAGCTTCAGGGATGGCACTGAAGCTTTCTTT; CDR3: CASSFRDGTEAFF
size: -; V: TRBV5-4; J: TRBJ2-7; D: -; DNA: TGTGCCAGCAGCTTAGCTGCAACTTCGGGACTTTGGGACGAGCAGTACTTC; CDR3: CASSLAATSGLWDEQYF
size: -; V: TRBV2; J: TRBJ1-6; D: -; DNA: TGTGCCAGCAGTAGACAGGATAATTCACCCCTCCACTTT; CDR3: CASSRQDNSPLHF
size: -; V: TRBV18; J: TRBJ2-7; D: -; DNA: TGTGCCAGCTCACTGACCCTAGGGGTGCCCTCCTACGAGCAGTACTTC; CDR3: CASSLTLGVPSYEQYF
size: -; V: TRBV6-6; J: TRBJ2-3; D: TRBD1; DNA: TGTGCCAGTAGCAGACAGGGGGCGAGAGATACGCAGTATTTT; CDR3: CASSRQGARDTQYF
size: -; V: TRBV11-2; J: TRBJ2-7; D: -; DNA: TGTGCCAGCAGCTTAGGTCGAGCGCTTAGCTCCTACGAGCAGTACTTC; CDR3: CASSLGRALSSYEQYF
size: -; V: TRBV5-1; J: TRBJ2-3; D: TRBD2; DNA: TGCGCCAGCAGCTCCGGGGGGGATACGCAGTATTTT; CDR3: CASSSGGDTQYF
size: -; V: TRBV6-1; J: TRBJ2-7; D: -; DNA: TGTGCCAGCAGTGAAGGAGGGGGGGAGCAGTACTTC; CDR3: CASSEGGGEQYF
size: -; V: TRBV28; J: TRBJ2-7; D: -; DNA: TGTGCCAGCAGTTTATGGGCGGTCTCCTACGAGCAGTACTTC; CDR3: CASSLWAVSYEQYF
size: -; V: TRBV28; J: TRBJ2-7; D: TRBD1; DNA: TGTGCCAGCAGTTTTCAAGGGGGCGATTACGAGCAGTACTTC; CDR3: CASSFQGGDYEQYF
size: -; V: TRBV6-5; J: TRBJ2-7; D: -; DNA: TGTGCCAGCAAACGCTCCTCCTGGGGCGAGCAGTACTTC; CDR3: CASKRSSWGEQYF
size: -; V: TRBV10-3; J: TRBJ1-2; D: -; DNA: TGTGCCATCAGTGAGTCGGGCAGTAACTATGGCTACACCTTC; CDR3: CAISESGSNYGYTF
size: -; V: TRBV28; J: TRBJ2-3; D: TRBD2; DNA: TGTGCCAGCAGTACTCCTAGCGGGAGCGCCTCAGATACGCAGTATTTT; CDR3: CASSTPSGSASDTQYF
size: -; V: TRBV27; J: TRBJ1-6; D: TRBD1; DNA: TGTGCCAGCAGTTTTCCCAGGGGACAGGGGCTGGGGCCACCCCTCCACTTT; CDR3: CASSFPRGQGLGPPLHF
size: -; V: TRBV28; J: TRBJ2-3; D: TRBD2; DNA: TGTGCCAGCAGCAGACTAGCGGATACGCAGTATTTT; CDR3: CASSRLADTQYF
size: -; V: TRBV4-1; J: TRBJ2-7; D: -; DNA: TGCGCCAGCAGCCAAGACCTTCTCCCGAGCTCCTACGAGCAGTACTTC; CDR3: CASSQDLLPSSYEQYF
size: once; V: TRBV7-9; J: TRBJ2-5; D: TRBD2; DNA: TGTGCCAGCAGCTCCCGGACTAGCGGGAGAGTTGAGACCCAGTACTTC; CDR3: CASSSRTSGRVETQYF
size: -; V: TRBV4-1; J: TRBJ2-2; D: TRBD2; DNA: TGCGCCAGCAGCCAACCTGGACTAGCGGGAGGTAACACCGGGGAGCTGTTTTTT; CDR3: CASSQPGLAGGNTGELFF
size: -; V: TRBV5-1; J: TRBJ2-6; D: TRBD1; DNA: TGCGCCAGCAGCCCTCGACCAGGACAGGTTTTCTCTGGGGCCAACGTCCTGACTTTC; CDR3: CASSPRPGQVFSGANVLTF
size: -; V: TRBV7-2; J: TRBJ2-5; D: -; DNA: TGTGCCAGCAGCCTCACTAGTCTCGAGACCCAGTACTTC; CDR3: CASSLTSLETQYF
size: once; V: TRBV2; J: TRBJ2-2; D: -; DNA: TGTGCCAGCGCCATAACAGCCTTGGGGGAGCTGTTTTTT; CDR3: CASAITALGELFF
size: -; V: TRBV5-1; J: TRBJ2-3; D: -; DNA: TGCGCCAGCAGTTCCGGGACTACAGATACGCAGTATTTT; CDR3: CASSSGTTDTQYF
size: -; V: TRBV6-1; J: TRBJ1-3; D: TRBD1; DNA: TGTGCCAGCGGGACAGAAGGAAACACCATATATTTT; CDR3: CASGTEGNTIYF
size: -; V: TRBV27; J: TRBJ2-1; D: TRBD2; DNA: TGTGCCAGCAGGACCCCGGGACTAGTATTCAATGAGCAGTTCTTC; CDR3: CASRTPGLVFNEQFF
size: -; V: TRBV5-1; J: TRBJ2-2; D: -; DNA: TGCGCCAGCAGCTACTCTCAGGGAACCGGGGAGCTGTTTTTT; CDR3: CASSYSQGTGELFF
size: -; V: TRBV28; J: TRBJ2-1; D: -; DNA: TGTGCCAGCAGTTGGCAGGGGCGCAATGAGCAGTTCTTC; CDR3: CASSWQGRNEQFF
size: -; V: TRBV9; J: TRBJ2-3; D: TRBD2; DNA: TGTGCCAGCAGCGGTAGCGGGTTGGTAGATACGCAGTATTTT; CDR3: CASSGSGLVDTQYF
size: -; V: TRBV28; J: TRBJ2-7; D: TRBD1; DNA: TGTGCCAGCAGTCTTAAAGGGACAGGAAACTACGAGCAGTACTTC; CDR3: CASSLKGTGNYEQYF
size: -; V: TRBV19; J: TRBJ2-1; D: -; DNA: TGTGCCAGTAGTATAGATGTGAGCTCCTACAATGAGCAGTTCTTC; CDR3: CASSIDVSSYNEQFF
size: -; V: TRBV28; J: TRBJ2-7; D: TRBD1; DNA: TGTGCCAGCACACTGACCGATACAGGGGATGGGGAGCAGTACTTC; CDR3: CASTLTDTGDGEQYF